The rows below give T cell receptor beta chains drawn from one sample of a study of beta chain features in type 1 diabetes. Repertoires were generated with immunoSEQ multiplex PCR, while TCRdb's copy carries only in-frame clones and drops some. The sample contains almost 350,000 clones, about 20% of which appear only once. What was sequenced was naive CD4+ T cells from blood. These receptors all stem from a woman aged 18-29 years in good health. Each CDR3 is given with its conserved first and last residue. The order of the fields is CDR3 protein, V gene, CDR3 length, J gene.

CDR3 protein: CASTSTGELFF; V gene: TRBV2; CDR3 length: 11; J gene: TRBJ2-2
CDR3 protein: CSVVGIGQETQYF; V gene: TRBV29-1; CDR3 length: 13; J gene: TRBJ2-5
CDR3 protein: CASRPPGQGDREQFF; V gene: TRBV5-1; CDR3 length: 15; J gene: TRBJ2-1
CDR3 protein: CASSMDRSETQYF; V gene: TRBV19; CDR3 length: 13; J gene: TRBJ2-5
CDR3 protein: CASSLVARGTSGANVLTF; V gene: TRBV5-1; CDR3 length: 18; J gene: TRBJ2-6
CDR3 protein: CASSESPANTGELFF; V gene: TRBV2; CDR3 length: 15; J gene: TRBJ2-2
CDR3 protein: CAWSPAGGYHLDEQFF; V gene: TRBV30; CDR3 length: 16; J gene: TRBJ2-1
CDR3 protein: CASSRSGTGDYEQYF; V gene: TRBV18; CDR3 length: 15; J gene: TRBJ2-7
CDR3 protein: CASSPMGGVNLGELFF; V gene: TRBV9; CDR3 length: 16; J gene: TRBJ2-2
CDR3 protein: CASSSRTGVETQYF; V gene: TRBV7-8; CDR3 length: 14; J gene: TRBJ2-5
CDR3 protein: CASSQQGFTEAFF; V gene: TRBV14; CDR3 length: 13; J gene: TRBJ1-1
CDR3 protein: CASSLARADEQFF; V gene: TRBV7-2; CDR3 length: 13; J gene: TRBJ2-1
CDR3 protein: CAWSVRGKLFF; V gene: TRBV30; CDR3 length: 11; J gene: TRBJ1-4
CDR3 protein: CASSRDRGANEAFF; V gene: TRBV7-3; CDR3 length: 14; J gene: TRBJ1-1